This TCR beta chain was sequenced in a study of blood T cell repertoires in COVID-19. This CDR3 contains 12 residues. V was cut by 0 bases and J by 7 bases, with 6 bases left in between. Germline lookup yields CDR1 MNHEY and CDR2 SVGAGI. Data came from immunoSEQ multiplex PCR; TCRdb stores just in-frame clones and leaves some out. This sample carries 81,000 or so clones, around 91% of them seen once, and the ten largest clones take around 12%. This chain joins TRBV6-5 and TRBJ1-1; the D is unclear. Sequenced input: peripheral blood. The receptor was derived from a man between 65 and 80 years old with active or convalescent COVID-19. The CDR3 DNA reads as TGTGCCAGCAGTTACTCAGGGAGTGAAGCTTTCTTT. It specifies CASSYSGSEAFF.